This T cell receptor (beta chain) was identified in a study of CD8 T cells in Susac syndrome. Germline lookup yields CDR1 SGHRS and CDR2 YFSETQ. The CDR3 spans 15 residues. V was clipped by 0 bases and J by 5 bases; unmatched bases: 7. With random hexamers, about 0.5 to 1 ug RNA was reverse transcribed. Each CDR3 protein is one row after TCRdb ran MiXCR on the immunoSEQ multiplex PCR reads. The table shows more than 65,000 distinct CDR3 sequences, with around 95% occurring only once. The sequenced material came from CD8+ T cells from PBMCs. The genes are TRBV5-1 and TRBJ1-1; 7 bases are shared with TRBD1. The sequence came from a human donor in good health. CDR3 in DNA: TGCGCCAGCAGCTTGGGTGACAGGGAGAAAACTGAAGCTTTCTTT. Translation: CASSLGDREKTEAFF.